This TCR beta chain was sequenced in a study of blood T cell repertoires in COVID-19. The overall study: PBMCs, B-cell-depleted T cells, or T cells provided the cDNA or gDNA that made up the material.

The trim removed 4 bases at V and 6 bases at J, leaving 7 bases unmatched. Germline-derived CDR1 and CDR2 are KGHSH and LQKENI. CDR3 length equals 14 residues. During active infection, Seattle patients enrolled and were then monitored through disease. The repertoire was sequenced with immunoSEQ multiplex PCR; TCRdb's copy has only in-frame clones and lacks some. The sample includes 150,000 or so clones, about 83% seen only once; the top ten take 10% to 13%. Sequences were obtained from peripheral blood. The rearrangement uses TRBV18 and TRBJ2-7; 9 nucleotides match TRBD1. This TCR came from a woman in her seventies with COVID-19, enrolled during active disease. The CDR3 bases are TGTGCCAGCTCACAGGGGACAGGGAAAGGCGAGCAGTACTTC. Its protein product is CASSQGTGKGEQYF.